This TCR beta chain was identified in a study of post-analysis software for immune sequencing data. At the level of the study: Included among the disease courses, which were recorded for the cohort, were relapsing-remitting, secondary progressive and progressive-relapsing multiple sclerosis.

Study-wide points: TRBV5-6, TRBV5-1 and TRBV20-1 were among four or five TRBV segments more frequent in patients than controls. Samples made in the same batch grouped tightly together by F measure.

Deletions cut 5 bases from V and 11 bases from J, with 21 bases between. This CDR3 has 14 amino acids. Germline CDR1 and CDR2: SGHAT and FQNNGV. Notes on this clonotype: The antigen is undetermined.

Presence of unique molecular identifiers characterized the TCR beta cDNA libraries. In TCRdb, the PCR reads were re-called with MiXCR into one record per CDR3 protein. This sample carries approximately 630,000 distinct CDR3 sequences, approximately 60% of them seen once, and the ten largest clones take over 9%. The chain has TRBV11-2 and TRBJ2-5, with D perhaps matching TRBD1 (6 bases). What was sequenced was blood. This TCR was recovered from a girl aged 2-10 years with multiple sclerosis. CDR3 DNA sequence: TGTGCCAGCAGCCTCTCAAACAGGGAAAATGAGCAGTACTTC. Amino acid sequence: CASSLSNRENEQYF.